These T cell receptor beta chains were read from a single sample in a study of identical twins. TCRdb independently ran MiXCR on the 5' RACE reads; one entry per CDR3 protein. Among 400,000 or so distinct CDR3 sequences listed, around 9% were seen once. The specimen sequenced was naive T cells sorted from blood. These receptor sequences come from a woman aged 45-65 years in good health. Each CDR3 is given with its conserved first and last residue. The D gene is left open where the match is weak. Size is stated for part of the rows, as once, few or many counts, or as a class when the clone is expanded.

V gene,clone size,J gene,D gene,CDR3 protein,CDR3 DNA
TRBV24-1,few,TRBJ2-1,NA,CATSDLGQTSDEQFF,TGTGCCACCAGTGATTTGGGACAGACGAGCGATGAGCAGTTCTTC
TRBV12-3/TRBV12-4,many,TRBJ2-7,NA,CASSLTLYEQYF,TGTGCCAGCAGTTTAACCCTCTACGAGCAGTACTTC
TRBV20-1,NA,TRBJ2-1,TRBD2,CSARDRGLAGGYYNEQFF,TGCAGTGCTAGAGATCGGGGACTAGCGGGAGGGTACTACAATGAGCAGTTCTTC
TRBV7-9,NA,TRBJ2-7,TRBD1,CAVVTGTPTYEQYF,TGTGCCGTAGTGACAGGGACACCCACCTACGAGCAGTACTTC
TRBV20-1,NA,TRBJ2-3,NA,CSAKALVLADTQYF,TGCAGTGCAAAGGCACTAGTATTGGCAGATACGCAGTATTTT
TRBV20-1,few,TRBJ2-3,NA,CSAGLAYGDTQYF,TGCAGTGCTGGATTAGCGTATGGCGATACGCAGTATTTT
TRBV6-5,few,TRBJ2-2,TRBD2,CASSYIGLAGGELFF,TGTGCCAGCAGTTACATAGGACTAGCGGGCGGGGAGCTGTTTTTT
TRBV20-1,NA,TRBJ1-2,NA,CSARGVWDGYTF,TGCAGTGCTAGGGGGGTTTGGGATGGCTACACCTTC
TRBV15,few,TRBJ1-1,NA,CATSRAPKVNTEAFF,TGTGCCACCAGCAGGGCCCCTAAGGTGAACACTGAAGCTTTCTTT
TRBV29-1,few,TRBJ1-2,NA,CSVDTANYGYTF,TGCAGCGTTGATACGGCTAACTATGGCTACACCTTC
TRBV6-1,few,TRBJ2-5,NA,CASRELGVRETQYF,TGTGCCAGCAGAGAATTAGGGGTTAGGGAGACCCAGTACTTC
TRBV3-1,many,TRBJ2-2,NA,CASSQVPAPGELFF,TGTGCCAGCAGCCAAGTTCCGGCACCCGGGGAGCTGTTTTTT
TRBV5-1,few,TRBJ2-3,TRBD2,CASSSGFGLAGTFTQYF,TGCGCCAGCAGCTCGGGCTTCGGACTAGCGGGAACATTTACGCAGTATTTT
TRBV29-1,few,TRBJ1-2,NA,CSVEQGHGYTF,TGCAGCGTTGAACAGGGGCATGGCTACACCTTC
TRBV29-1,few,TRBJ2-1,TRBD1,CSGVQGYNEQFF,TGCAGCGGTGTACAGGGGTACAATGAGCAGTTCTTC
TRBV20-1,NA,TRBJ1-1,NA,CSSANPGRNEAFF,TGCAGTTCTGCTAATCCGGGGCGGAATGAAGCTTTCTTT
TRBV2,few,TRBJ1-6,NA,CASSDILTVDVLHF,TGTGCCAGCAGTGACATCTTGACTGTCGATGTCCTCCACTTT
TRBV5-6,many,TRBJ2-1,TRBD2,CASSPGLAGVGFF,TGTGCCAGCAGCCCGGGACTAGCGGGAGTTGGGTTCTTC
TRBV5-1,NA,TRBJ2-1,TRBD2,CASRTSAPGSYNEQFF,TGCGCCAGCCGTACTAGCGCCCCCGGGTCCTACAATGAGCAGTTCTTC
TRBV24-1,NA,TRBJ2-2,TRBD1,CATSDYPTGTNTGELFF,TGTGCCACCAGTGATTACCCGACAGGGACGAACACCGGGGAGCTGTTTTTT
TRBV27,NA,TRBJ2-3,TRBD1,CAGNRGSGTDTQYF,TGTGCCGGTAACAGGGGGTCCGGCACAGATACGCAGTATTTT
TRBV19,few,TRBJ2-1,TRBD2,CASSIAGVDEQFF,TGTGCCAGTAGTATCGCGGGAGTAGATGAGCAGTTCTTC
TRBV7-2,NA,TRBJ1-2,NA,CASSIGTANYGYTF,TGTGCCAGCAGCATCGGGACGGCTAACTATGGCTACACCTTC
TRBV28,few,TRBJ2-7,TRBD2,CASSTRLAGVDEQYF,TGTGCCAGCAGCACCCGACTAGCGGGAGTCGACGAGCAGTACTTC
TRBV3-1,many,TRBJ2-7,NA,CASGLTDYEQYF,TGTGCCAGCGGGCTAACAGACTACGAGCAGTACTTC
TRBV12-3/TRBV12-4,NA,TRBJ2-1,TRBD2,CASSLGTSGSGLGNEQFF,TGTGCCAGCAGTTTGGGGACTAGCGGGAGCGGTTTGGGGAATGAGCAGTTCTTC
TRBV7-9,few,TRBJ2-1,TRBD2,CASSILSGGVTNEQFF,TGTGCCAGCAGCATCCTCTCGGGAGGGGTTACAAATGAGCAGTTCTTC
TRBV4-1,many,TRBJ2-1,TRBD2,CASSQPVDRKTSGRAIEQFF,TGCGCCAGCAGCCAGCCAGTGGACAGGAAGACTAGCGGGAGGGCCATTGAGCAGTTCTTC
TRBV4-2,many,TRBJ2-3,NA,CASSQMGAVRADTQYF,TGTGCCAGCAGCCAAATGGGAGCCGTTAGGGCAGATACGCAGTATTTT
TRBV2,few,TRBJ2-7,TRBD2,CASKRTSGISYEQYF,TGTGCCAGCAAACGGACTAGCGGGATATCCTACGAGCAGTACTTC
TRBV5-5,NA,TRBJ2-7,NA,CASSTVAESYEQYF,TGTGCCAGCAGCACAGTGGCGGAGTCCTACGAGCAGTACTTC
TRBV20-1,few,TRBJ2-7,NA,CSARDDGRDAYEQYF,TGCAGTGCTAGAGATGATGGCAGGGACGCCTACGAGCAGTACTTC
TRBV7-8,few,TRBJ2-7,NA,CASSSHGDEQYF,TGTGCCAGCAGCTCCCATGGTGACGAGCAGTACTTC
TRBV7-2,few,TRBJ1-4,NA,CASSRDSANEKLFF,TGTGCCAGCAGCAGAGACAGCGCTAATGAAAAACTGTTTTTT
TRBV9,few,TRBJ2-2,NA,CASSVGGWGANTGELFF,TGTGCCAGCAGCGTAGGAGGTTGGGGGGCGAACACCGGGGAGCTGTTTTTT
TRBV20-1,NA,TRBJ2-1,TRBD2,CSARSSGRASTSYNEQFF,TGCAGTGCTAGAAGTAGCGGGAGGGCCTCGACGTCATACAATGAGCAGTTCTTC
TRBV2,few,TRBJ2-1,NA,CASSIPWGVDEQFF,TGTGCCAGCAGTATACCCTGGGGTGTGGATGAGCAGTTCTTC
TRBV5-1,NA,TRBJ2-7,TRBD2,CASSVRTSGAYEQYF,TGCGCCAGCAGCGTACGGACTAGCGGGGCGTACGAGCAGTACTTC
TRBV5-1,many,TRBJ2-1,NA,CASSFATYNEQFF,TGCGCCAGCAGCTTCGCAACCTACAATGAGCAGTTCTTC
TRBV11-2,NA,TRBJ2-1,TRBD2,CASSLDGTSVYNEQFF,TGTGCCAGCAGCTTAGATGGGACTAGCGTCTACAATGAGCAGTTCTTC
TRBV12-3/TRBV12-4,few,TRBJ2-1,TRBD2,CASSLGGGGGFF,TGTGCCAGCAGTTTAGGCGGGGGTGGTGGGTTCTTC
TRBV6-5,NA,TRBJ1-1,NA,CASSSIQGRMSTEAFF,TGTGCCAGCAGTTCAATCCAGGGGCGGATGAGCACTGAAGCTTTCTTT
TRBV5-1,few,TRBJ1-1,NA,CASSLGFTGSFPEAFF,TGCGCCAGCAGCTTGGGGTTTACAGGGTCTTTCCCTGAAGCTTTCTTT
TRBV13,few,TRBJ2-7,NA,CASSEGDGPYEQYF,TGTGCCAGCAGCGAAGGGGACGGTCCCTACGAGCAGTACTTC
TRBV21-1,NA,TRBJ2-7,NA,CASSNTPGHLYEQYF,TGTGCCAGCAGCAATACCCCGGGACACCTCTACGAGCAGTACTTC
TRBV7-8,few,TRBJ1-1,TRBD1,CASSPGSDRLEAFF,TGTGCCAGCAGCCCCGGTTCGGACAGGCTAGAAGCTTTCTTT
TRBV7-3,NA,TRBJ1-1,NA,CASSSGWDTEAFF,TGTGCCAGCAGCTCGGGGTGGGATACTGAAGCTTTCTTT
TRBV10-3,many,TRBJ2-1,NA,CAISGGIYNEQFF,TGTGCCATCAGTGGGGGTATATACAATGAGCAGTTCTTC
TRBV11-2,few,TRBJ1-6,TRBD1,CASTVRGTAYSPLHF,TGTGCCAGCACCGTCCGAGGGACAGCCTATTCACCCCTCCACTTT
TRBV30,few,TRBJ1-3,NA,CAWIGGGSGNTIYF,TGTGCCTGGATTGGTGGAGGGAGTGGAAACACCATATATTTT
TRBV5-6,few,TRBJ2-5,NA,CASSISAETQYF,TGTGCCAGCAGCATTAGCGCGGAGACCCAGTACTTC
TRBV11-1,few,TRBJ2-3,NA,CASSSRVGLIQYF,TGTGCCAGCAGCTCCCGCGTCGGCCTTATCCAGTATTTT
TRBV10-3,many,TRBJ2-1,NA,CAIRERWQNNEQFF,TGTGCCATCAGGGAGAGGTGGCAGAACAATGAGCAGTTCTTC
TRBV12-3/TRBV12-4,NA,TRBJ1-1,NA,CASTRPETGTEAFF,TGTGCCAGCACGCGTCCCGAAACAGGGACTGAAGCTTTCTTT
TRBV20-1,few,TRBJ2-1,NA,CSARGGTEFSEQFF,TGCAGTGCTAGAGGGGGGACTGAGTTCAGTGAGCAGTTCTTC
TRBV5-6,many,TRBJ2-1,NA,CASRNSGVNEQFF,TGTGCCAGCAGGAACTCCGGGGTCAATGAGCAGTTCTTC
TRBV7-6,many,TRBJ2-5,NA,CASSLAGTKKETQYF,TGTGCCAGCAGCTTAGCCGGGACGAAAAAAGAGACCCAGTACTTC
TRBV20-1,few,TRBJ1-4,NA,CSARDPPMLFF,TGCAGTGCTAGAGATCCCCCCATGCTGTTTTTT
TRBV10-3,NA,TRBJ2-5,NA,CAISLVAGETQYF,TGTGCCATCAGTTTAGTGGCCGGAGAGACCCAGTACTTC